This T cell receptor beta chain appears in the sequencing data of a study of blood T cell repertoires in COVID-19 (dated by TCRdb to the early 2020s). About the full investigation: The collaborator samples originated in the United States, Italy and Spain and spanned the acute and convalescent phases of COVID-19. Nearly every sample came with metadata listing a de-identified subject ID, COVID-19 status, age in years and sex. Where available, HLA class I and class II types were taken from metadata supplied by the sample provider and were not determined by assay-based typing. Samples were obtained from the ongoing ImmuneRACE study (first 160 participants) and from roughly 1,300 subjects provided by 6 global collaborators. The material from the prospective study consisted of cDNA or gDNA derived from T cells, B-cell-depleted T cells, or PBMCs. Deeply sampled blood TCRbeta repertoires from subjects exposed to, actively infected with, or recovered from COVID-19 were included in the dataset. The repertoires were made available in a free public database intended to serve as a resource for research on the immune response to SARS-CoV-2. Points the paper makes about the study in general: The amount of clinical and demographic metadata varied by source and participant and was provided uncurated.

In the prospective study, participants were about 18 to 100 years old, resided in fewer than 25 geographic areas of the United States, and were enrolled through a virtual design. In the prospective study, participants were assigned to cohorts based on the clinical history participants reported in a screening survey and a study questionnaire. For ImmuneRACE Cohort 3, a participant was defined as recovered based on two consecutive negative NP/OP PCR tests, clearance by a healthcare professional, or resolution of symptoms. Mobile phlebotomists in the prospective study collected whole blood, serum and a nasopharyngeal or oropharyngeal swab from every participant. Over a 2-month period, participants in the prospective study had the option of providing additional blood draws and questionnaires. Blood samples from the prospective study were shipped frozen or at room temperature prior to DNA extraction.

TCRbeta CDR3 regions were amplified from genomic DNA by means of the immunoSEQ Assay, a bias-controlled multiplex PCR. The authors' analysis ran thus. Within the assay, amplification of reference gene primers was used to estimate how many nucleated cells each sample contained. To quantify the absolute abundance of each unique TCRbeta CDR3 rearrangement, sequence reads were collapsed and filtered. For each sample, productive Simpson clonality was calculated by taking the square root of Simpson's diversity index across productive rearrangements. TCRdb provides this immuneACCESS table in a form limited to in-frame rearrangements. Some clones are lacking; in checked studies, under half of them reflect an unresolved V gene, and why the rest are absent is not known. V, J and clone size are taken as reported in that table, and D and trimming were inferred from the DNA itself. This sample is represented by around 250,000 clones; roughly 82% of them were singletons. The ten largest clones take up 2% to 2.5% of the sample.

The CDR3 numbers 13 residues from cysteine through phenylalanine. Only the CDR3 region is kept as DNA, spanning 39 bases read in frame from base 1. The junction carries 10 bases between V and J, which are trimmed by 7 bases and 1 base respectively. Based on the germline V gene (reference sequence), the CDR1 and CDR2 sequences are SEHNR and FQNEAQ. Details on this clone: No cognate antigen has been identified for it. No per-base quality is available; no much larger clone lies one base away.

The sequencing sample was made of PBMCs or T cells enriched from blood (not recorded which). The chain is made from TRBV7-9 and TRBJ1-1; the D gene remains uncertain. The sequence was obtained from a woman aged 45-65 years who had recovered from COVID-19. The sequenced DNA is TGTGCCAGCACGCGGGTAGGGAACACTGAAGCTTTCTTT. Its translation is CASTRVGNTEAFF.